This T cell receptor (beta chain) appears in the sequencing data of a study of T cell responses to AZD1222 COVID-19 vaccine. Looking at the study overall: Samples with a second dose at about 4 or about 12 weeks were pooled together.

With regard to this clone: Its antigen is undetermined.

The assay was immunoSEQ multiplex PCR, and TCRdb's table has in-frame clones only and misses some. The table has about 130,000 clones, around 92% seen once; the top ten hold approximately 2%. This CDR3 is 14 amino acids long. Trimming removed 6 bases from V and 7 bases from J; junction bases left unmatched: 7. Germline values: CDR1 SGHRS, CDR2 YFSETQ. Overall study findings and caveats: Every sample of the repertoires postdated the peak T cell response. Of the AZD1222 recipients, only 5 or 6 were seropositive at baseline.

Here the sequenced sample was peripheral blood, taken on day 0 of AZD1222 vaccination. The V call is TRBV5-1, the J call TRBJ1-6; 7 positions agree with TRBD1. The TCR was taken from an adult in good health. In DNA, the CDR3 is TGCGCCAGCACCCCCGACAGGGCCAATTCACCCCTCCACTTT. It is translated as CASTPDRANSPLHF.